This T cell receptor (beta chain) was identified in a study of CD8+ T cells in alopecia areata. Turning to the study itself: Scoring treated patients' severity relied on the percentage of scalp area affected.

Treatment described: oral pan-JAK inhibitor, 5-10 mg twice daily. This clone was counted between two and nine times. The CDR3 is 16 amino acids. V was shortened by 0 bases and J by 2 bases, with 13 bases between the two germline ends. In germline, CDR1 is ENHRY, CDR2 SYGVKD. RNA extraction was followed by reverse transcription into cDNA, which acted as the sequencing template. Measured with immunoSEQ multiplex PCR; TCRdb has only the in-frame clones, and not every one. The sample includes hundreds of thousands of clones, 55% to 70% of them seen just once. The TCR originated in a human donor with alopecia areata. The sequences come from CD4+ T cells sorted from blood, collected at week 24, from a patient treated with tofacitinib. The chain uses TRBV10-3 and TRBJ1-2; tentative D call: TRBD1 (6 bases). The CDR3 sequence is CAISESRGTQNYGYTF. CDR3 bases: TGTGCCATCAGTGAGTCGAGGGGGACGCAAAACTATGGCTACACCTTC.